What follows are 24 T cell receptor beta chains derived from one specimen sequenced in a study of blood T cell repertoires in COVID-19. Sequenced by immunoSEQ multiplex PCR; TCRdb stores in-frame clones only, minus some. Of 150,000 or so clones listed, 80% to 90% are singletons. Sequences were obtained from PBMCs or T cells enriched from blood (not recorded which). All receptors come from a man aged 45-65 years who had recovered from COVID-19.

The chain links TRBV15 to TRBJ1-4, with 11 positions matching TRBD1. The CDR3 extends over 18 amino acids. J gave up 0 bases and V 1 base, and 4 bases lay outside the gene matches. Germline CDR1 reads LNHNV; CDR2 reads YYDKDF (reference sequence). The CDR3 is CATSRGTGGRSTNEKLFF. The CDR3 DNA reads TGTGCCACCAGCAGAGGGACAGGGGGCCGATCAACTAATGAAAAACTGTTTTTT.

This sequence joins TRBV14 and TRBJ2-7; weak D call: TRBD1 (5 bases). Deletions cut 2 bases from V and 0 bases from J, with 8 bases between. Germline CDR1 and CDR2: SGHDN and FVKESK. This CDR3 region has 14 residues. The CDR3 DNA reads TGTGCCAGCAGCCAATACAGGAGCTCCTACGAGCAGTACTTC. Amino acids: CASSQYRSSYEQYF.

This chain uses TRBV6-5 with TRBJ2-1; 8 nucleotides agree with TRBD1. The CDR3 covers 14 residues. Germline assignment: CDR1 MNHEY and CDR2 SVGAGI. Losses at the gene ends were 7 bases for V and 1 base for J; bases not matched to a gene: 3. The CDR3 sequence is CASNTGGSYNEQFF. CDR3 DNA: TGTGCCAGCAACACAGGGGGTTCCTACAATGAGCAGTTCTTC.

With respect to this clone: Additional DNA sequences in this sample encode the identical CDR3. The chain combines TRBV5-1 with TRBJ1-4, with D possibly TRBD1 on 6 matching bases. Germline V gene sequence: CDR1 SGHRS, CDR2 YFSETQ. This CDR3 spans 16 amino acids. The V gene lost 0 bases and the J gene lost 2 bases, with 11 bases spanning the gap. CDR3: CASSLAPQGTNEKLFF. The CDR3 coding sequence is TGCGCCAGCAGCTTGGCCCCACAGGGCACTAATGAAAAACTGTTTTTT.

The V gene is TRBV7-3, the J gene TRBJ1-1, with D perhaps matching TRBD1 (6 bases). Germline values: CDR1 SGHTA, CDR2 FQGTGA. Trimming pared 5 bases from V and 1 base from J, leaving 11 bases between. The CDR3 has 14 amino acids. The CDR3 loop reads CASSPGVANTEAFF. The CDR3 nucleotides read TGTGCCAGCAGCCCAGGGGTGGCGAACACTGAAGCTTTCTTT.

V and J are TRBV27 and TRBJ2-2; 10 bases fit TRBD1. There are 17 residues in the CDR3. CDR1 MNHEY and CDR2 SMNVEV come from the germline V gene (reference sequence). The trim removed 3 bases at V and 2 bases at J, leaving 6 bases unmatched. In DNA, the CDR3 is TGTGCCAGCAGTTTGTTCGGGACAGGGGCCAACACCGGGGAGCTGTTTTTT. It yields the protein CASSLFGTGANTGELFF.

This clone was picked up a small number of times. V gene TRBV3-1 (or the pseudogene TRBV3-2) combines with J gene TRBJ1-1, with D perhaps TRBD1 (5 bases). The CDR3 contains 11 residues. Germline CDR1 and CDR2: LGHDT and YNNKEL (reference sequence). V was pared by 4 bases and J by 7 bases, with 7 bases between. The CDR3 DNA reads as TGTGCCAGCAGCCCAGGGAATGAAGCTTTCTTT. Protein: CASSPGNEAFF.

This chain uses TRBV18 with TRBJ2-2; D gene ambiguous. Per germline, CDR1 KGHSH and CDR2 LQKENI. The ends were cut back, 2 bases at V and 1 base at J, with 8 bases in the middle. The CDR3 has 15 residues. The CDR3 loop is CASSPSGQNTGELFF. DNA for the CDR3: TGTGCCAGCTCACCATCTGGGCAGAACACCGGGGAGCTGTTTTTT.

The V and J genes are TRBV2 and TRBJ1-5; TRBD1 matches at 8 bases. The germline gives CDR1 SNHLY, CDR2 FYNNEI. This CDR3 comprises 14 residues. J gave up 5 bases and V 4 bases, and 4 bases lay outside the gene matches. The CDR3 region is CASSAGQVHQPQHF. CDR3 DNA sequence: TGTGCCAGCAGTGCGGGACAGGTACATCAGCCCCAGCATTTT.

Concerning this clone: An end of the junction differs from the germline gene, which may be a read error. This chain joins TRBV7-3 and TRBJ2-1; 12 bases match TRBD2. Germline values: CDR1 SGHTA, CDR2 FQGTGA. The CDR3 totals 16 residues. The CDR3 loop reads CASSITLAGGSNEQFF. The DNA of the CDR3 is TGTGCCAGCAGCATAACGCTAGCGGGGGGGAGTAATGAGCAGTTCTTC.

The gene calls are TRBV18 and TRBJ2-1; 10 bases line up with TRBD2. V gave up 2 bases and J gave up 4 bases; unmatched junction bases: 5. CDR1 and CDR2 from the germline V gene are KGHSH and LQKENI. This CDR3 comprises 16 residues. The DNA for the CDR3 is TGTGCCAGCTCACCATGGACTAGCGGCACTTACAATGAGCAGTTCTTC. This encodes CASSPWTSGTYNEQFF.

The chain carries TRBV19 and TRBJ1-5; tentatively, D is TRBD1 (5 bases). From germline, CDR1 is LNHDA and CDR2 SQIVND (reference sequence). CDR3 size: 16 residues. V lost 4 bases to trimming and J lost 3 bases, with 16 bases between them. CDR3 nucleotide sequence: TGTGCCAGTAGTACAAGACCGGGACTCCCCAATCAGCCCCAGCATTTT. It encodes CASSTRPGLPNQPQHF.

The chain is built from TRBV6-5 and TRBJ1-5, with 7 bases matching TRBD1. The CDR3 covers 12 residues. With V trimmed by 7 bases and J by 7 bases, 4 bases remained unmatched. Germline V gene sequence: CDR1 MNHEY, CDR2 SVGAGI. CDR3 amino acids: CASKGAGQPQHF. CDR3 coding DNA: TGTGCCAGCAAGGGGGCTGGGCAGCCCCAGCATTTT.

The rearrangement uses TRBV27 and TRBJ1-2; the match to TRBD1 covers 10 bases. In germline, CDR1 is MNHEY, CDR2 SMNVEV (reference sequence). J lost 3 bases, V lost 4 bases, and 8 bases had no gene match. This CDR3 contains 16 residues. CDR3 DNA sequence: TGTGCCAGCAGTTCCCTTCAGGACAGGGGGGACTATGGCTACACCTTC. It yields the protein CASSSLQDRGDYGYTF.

The chain uses TRBV29-1 and TRBJ2-3; the match to TRBD1 covers 8 bases. Germline trimming cut 5 bases from V and 2 bases from J; bases unmatched to any gene: 12. Germline V CDR1 and CDR2: SQVTM, ANQGSEA. This CDR3 is built from 16 residues. The CDR3 protein is CSVYTSRGRVTDTQYF. The CDR3 bases are TGCAGCGTTTACACCTCCAGGGGGCGAGTCACAGATACGCAGTATTTT.

This rearrangement joins TRBV9 to TRBJ2-5; 8 nucleotides match TRBD2. The CDR3 runs to 14 residues. CDR1 SGDLS and CDR2 YYNGEE come from the germline V gene. V was pared by 3 bases and J by 5 bases, with 6 bases of the junction left unmatched. The CDR3 loop is CASSARRGGETQYF. For the CDR3, the DNA is TGTGCCAGCAGCGCTCGACGGGGGGGCGAGACCCAGTACTTC.

The V and J genes are TRBV3-1 (or the pseudogene TRBV3-2) and TRBJ1-1; D ambiguous. The CDR3 is 14 residues long. Trimming stripped 4 bases from V and 4 bases from J, with 13 bases between. Germline assignment: CDR1 LGHDT and CDR2 YNNKEL (reference sequence). CDR3 sequence (DNA): TGTGCCAGCAGCCCCACTAGCGGCGGCACTGAAGCTTTCTTT. It translates to CASSPTSGGTEAFF.

This rearrangement joins TRBV4-2 to TRBJ2-1; 9 bases map to TRBD2. CDR3 length: 16 residues. Trimming took 3 bases from V and 2 from J; bases not matched to a gene: 5. The V gene's germline CDR1 is LGHNA and CDR2 YNFKEQ. The CDR3 spells CASSHRASGAYNEQFF. DNA of the CDR3: TGTGCCAGCAGCCATCGGGCTAGCGGGGCCTACAATGAGCAGTTCTTC.

This clone was found once. The gene calls are TRBV30 and TRBJ2-7; D not certain. The CDR3 has 11 residues. Germline V gene lookup returns CDR1 GTSNPN and CDR2 SVGIG (reference sequence). Trimming pared 3 bases from V and 6 bases from J, leaving 9 bases between. The CDR3 DNA follows: TGTGCCTGGAGCGCAAGAGCCGAGCAGTACTTC. Translated, it gives CAWSARAEQYF.

This clone has more than one count but fewer than ten. The chain combines TRBV7-3 with TRBJ2-2; 8 bases map to TRBD1. The J segment lost 4 bases and the V segment lost 1 base, leaving 5 bases of the junction unmatched. The CDR3 is 16 residues long. Germline V gene data show CDR1 as SGHTA and CDR2 as FQGTGA. As DNA, the CDR3 is TGTGCCAGCAGCTTAAAGGCAGGGGGCGTCACCGGGGAGCTGTTTTTT. This translates into CASSLKAGGVTGELFF.

This chain joins TRBV2 and TRBJ1-3; D call uncertain. The germline V gene has CDR1 SNHLY and CDR2 FYNNEI. V lost 6 bases and J lost 0, with 12 bases in between. The CDR3 covers 15 residues. The CDR3 region is CASRLDGNSGNTIYF. In DNA, the CDR3 is TGTGCCAGCAGGCTAGACGGTAACTCTGGAAACACCATATATTTT.

The chain combines TRBV30 with TRBJ1-1; D is possibly TRBD1 (5 bases). CDR1 GTSNPN and CDR2 SVGIG come from the germline V gene (reference sequence). The CDR3 length is 13 residues. Deletions cut 2 bases from V and 1 base from J, with 8 bases between. The CDR3 protein is CAWSRQPNTEAFF. In DNA form, the CDR3 reads TGTGCCTGGAGTAGACAGCCGAACACTGAAGCTTTCTTT.

The rearrangement links TRBV7-7 to TRBJ2-7; the match to TRBD2 covers 11 bases. In germline, CDR1 is SSHAT, CDR2 FNYEAQ (reference sequence). The CDR3 is made up of 15 amino acids. V shed 5 bases, J shed 2 bases, and the junction held 5 bases outside the gene matches. The CDR3 DNA reads as TGTGCCAGCAGCCCGAGACTAGCGGGACCCTACGAGCAGTACTTC. Its protein is CASSPRLAGPYEQYF.

This clone has just a few counts. CDR3 residues: CASSLNNPYEQYF. The CDR3 nucleotides are TGCGCCAGCAGCTTGAACAACCCCTACGAGCAGTACTTC. The rearrangement uses TRBV5-1 and TRBJ2-7; D is undetermined. This CDR3 is built from 13 residues. Germline-derived CDR1 and CDR2 are SGHRS and YFSETQ. V was pared by 1 base and J by 2 bases, with 7 bases between.